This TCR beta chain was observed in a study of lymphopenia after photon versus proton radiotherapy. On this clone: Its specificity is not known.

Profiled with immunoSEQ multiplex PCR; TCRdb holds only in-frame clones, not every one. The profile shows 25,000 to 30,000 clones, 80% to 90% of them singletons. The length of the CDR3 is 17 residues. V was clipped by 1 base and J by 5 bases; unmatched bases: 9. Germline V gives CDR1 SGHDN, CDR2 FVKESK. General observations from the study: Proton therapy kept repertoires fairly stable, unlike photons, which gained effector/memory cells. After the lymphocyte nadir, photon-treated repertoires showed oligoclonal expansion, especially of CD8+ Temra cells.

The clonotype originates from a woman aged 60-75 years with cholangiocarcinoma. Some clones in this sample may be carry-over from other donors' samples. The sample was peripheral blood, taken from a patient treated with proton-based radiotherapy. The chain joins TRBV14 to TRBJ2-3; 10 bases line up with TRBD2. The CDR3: CASSQVFSSGRGDTQYF. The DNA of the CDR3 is TGTGCCAGCAGCCAAGTTTTCTCTAGCGGGAGAGGAGATACGCAGTATTTT. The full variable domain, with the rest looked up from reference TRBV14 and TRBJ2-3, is EAGVTQFPSHSVIEKGQTVTLRCDPISGHDNLYWYRRVMGKEIKFLLHFVKESKQDESGMPNNRFLAERTGGTYSTLKVQPAELEDSGVYFCASSQVFSSGRGDTQYFGPGTRLTVL.